The present entry profiles one T cell receptor (beta chain) with its context. Individuals drawn from around 25 US areas were roughly 18 to 100 years old. The CDR3 is made up of 19 amino acids. Germline CDR1 is MDHEN and CDR2 is SYDVKM. V lost 3 bases to trimming and J lost 0 bases, with 21 bases between them. The sample is drawn from a study of blood T cell repertoires in COVID-19. Methods used by the authors: By means of reference gene primer amplification, nucleated cell counts were estimated. Only in-frame clones appear in the TCRdb table, and some are missing; sequencing was by immunoSEQ multiplex PCR. The D gene and trimming were derived from the DNA, and the V and J assignments and clone size from that table. The table shows roughly 300,000 clones, with more than 75% occurring only once.

The sequence derives from a woman younger than 35 who had recovered from COVID-19. Sequencing was performed on PBMCs or T cells enriched from blood (not recorded which). The chain combines TRBV28 with TRBJ1-5; the D is unclear. The CDR3 nucleotides are TGTGCCAGCAGTTTCCAGCCGGGTCGAACCCTCTATAGCAATCAGCCCCAGCATTTT. It encodes CASSFQPGRTLYSNQPQHF.